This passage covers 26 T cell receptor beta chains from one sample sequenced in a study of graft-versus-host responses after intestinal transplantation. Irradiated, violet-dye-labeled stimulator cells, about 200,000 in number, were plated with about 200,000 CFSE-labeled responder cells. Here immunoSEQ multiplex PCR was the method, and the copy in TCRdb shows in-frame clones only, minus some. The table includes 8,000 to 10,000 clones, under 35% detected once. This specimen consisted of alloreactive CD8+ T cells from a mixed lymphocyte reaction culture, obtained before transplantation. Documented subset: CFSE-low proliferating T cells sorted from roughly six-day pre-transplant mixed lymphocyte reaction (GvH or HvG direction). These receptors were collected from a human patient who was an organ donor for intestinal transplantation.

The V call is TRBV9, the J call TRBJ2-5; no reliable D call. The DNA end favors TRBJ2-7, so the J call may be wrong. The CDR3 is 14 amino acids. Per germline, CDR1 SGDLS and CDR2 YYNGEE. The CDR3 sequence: CASSVAHGSYEQYF. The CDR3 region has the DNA TGTGCCAGCAGCGTAGCTCACGGCAGCTACGAGCAGTACTTC.

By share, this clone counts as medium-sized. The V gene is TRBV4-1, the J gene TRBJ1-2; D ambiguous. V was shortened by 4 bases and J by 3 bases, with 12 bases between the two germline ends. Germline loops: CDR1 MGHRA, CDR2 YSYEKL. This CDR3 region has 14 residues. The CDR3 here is CASSLRVGHYGYTF. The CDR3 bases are TGCGCCAGCAGCCTTAGGGTCGGGCACTATGGCTACACCTTC.

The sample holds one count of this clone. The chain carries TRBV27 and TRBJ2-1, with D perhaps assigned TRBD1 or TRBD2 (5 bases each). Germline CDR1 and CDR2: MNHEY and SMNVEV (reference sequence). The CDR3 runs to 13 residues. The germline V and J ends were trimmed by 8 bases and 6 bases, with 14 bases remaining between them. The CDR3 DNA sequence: TGTGCCAGCGGGGCGGGCGCGGGCAATGAGCAGTTCTTC. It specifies CASGAGAGNEQFF.

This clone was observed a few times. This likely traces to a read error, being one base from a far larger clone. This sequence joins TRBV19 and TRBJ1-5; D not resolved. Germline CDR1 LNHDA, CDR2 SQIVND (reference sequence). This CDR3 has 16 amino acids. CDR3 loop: CDSSIGRYYSNQPQHF. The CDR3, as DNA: TGTGACAGTAGTATAGGCAGGTATTATAGCAATCAGCCCCAGCATTTT.

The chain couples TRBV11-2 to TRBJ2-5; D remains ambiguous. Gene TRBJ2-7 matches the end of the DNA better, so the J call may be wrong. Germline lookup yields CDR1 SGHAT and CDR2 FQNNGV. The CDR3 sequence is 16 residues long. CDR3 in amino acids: CASSTVKKLISYEQYF. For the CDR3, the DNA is TGTGCCAGCAGCACAGTCAAAAAACTAATTTCCTACGAGCAGTACTTC.

The CDR3 loop is CASSLGKTTGGGYTF. The CDR3 coding sequence is TGTGCCAGCAGTTTAGGAAAAACGACAGGGGGAGGCTACACCTTC. The chain uses TRBV6-6 and TRBJ1-2; TRBD1 matches 9 bases. The CDR3 sequence is 15 residues long. V shed 4 bases, J shed 8 bases, and the junction held 11 bases outside the gene matches. Germline V CDR1 and CDR2: MNHNY, SVGAGI (reference sequence).

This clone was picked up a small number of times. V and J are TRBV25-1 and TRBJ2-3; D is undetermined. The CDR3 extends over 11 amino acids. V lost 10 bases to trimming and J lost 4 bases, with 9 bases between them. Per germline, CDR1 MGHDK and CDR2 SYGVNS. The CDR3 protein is CATLSPDTQYF. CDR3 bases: TGTGCCACCCTAAGTCCAGATACGCAGTATTTT.

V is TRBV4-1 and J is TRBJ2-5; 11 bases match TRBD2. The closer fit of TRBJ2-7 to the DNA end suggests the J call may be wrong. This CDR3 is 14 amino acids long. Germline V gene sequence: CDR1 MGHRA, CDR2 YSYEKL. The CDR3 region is CASSPLAGVYEQYF. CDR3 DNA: TGCGCCAGCAGTCCACTAGCGGGAGTCTACGAGCAGTACTTC.

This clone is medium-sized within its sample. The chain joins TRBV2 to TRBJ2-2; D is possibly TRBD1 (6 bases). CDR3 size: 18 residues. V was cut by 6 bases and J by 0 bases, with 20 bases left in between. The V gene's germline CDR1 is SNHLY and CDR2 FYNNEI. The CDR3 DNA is TGTGCCAGCAGCTTAACCGGGACACCCTATGCGAACACCGGGGAGCTGTTTTTT. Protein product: CASSLTGTPYANTGELFF.

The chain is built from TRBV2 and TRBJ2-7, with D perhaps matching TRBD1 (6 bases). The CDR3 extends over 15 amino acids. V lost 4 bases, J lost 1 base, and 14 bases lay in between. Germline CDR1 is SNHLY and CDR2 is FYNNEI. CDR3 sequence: CASSAVGQGSYEQYF. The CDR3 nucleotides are TGTGCCAGCAGTGCCGTAGGGCAGGGGTCCTACGAGCAGTACTTC.

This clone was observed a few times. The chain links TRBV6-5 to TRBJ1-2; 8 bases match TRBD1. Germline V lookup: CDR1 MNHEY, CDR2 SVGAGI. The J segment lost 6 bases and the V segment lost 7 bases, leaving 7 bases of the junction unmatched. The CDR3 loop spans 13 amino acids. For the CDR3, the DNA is TGTGCCAGCAATGGACAGGGCTTGGATGGCTACACCTTC. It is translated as CASNGQGLDGYTF.

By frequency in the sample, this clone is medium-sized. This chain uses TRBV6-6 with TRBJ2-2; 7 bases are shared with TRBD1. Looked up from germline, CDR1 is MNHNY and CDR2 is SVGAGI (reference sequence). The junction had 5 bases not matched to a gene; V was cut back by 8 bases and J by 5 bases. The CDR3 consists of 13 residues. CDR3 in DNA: TGTGCCAGCGCTACAGGGGTGACCGGGGAGCTGTTTTTT. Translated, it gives CASATGVTGELFF.

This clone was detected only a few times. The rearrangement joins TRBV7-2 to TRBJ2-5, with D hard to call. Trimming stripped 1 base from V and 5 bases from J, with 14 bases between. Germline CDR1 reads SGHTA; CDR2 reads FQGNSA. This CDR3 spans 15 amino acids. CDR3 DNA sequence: TGTGCCAGCAGCTTAGGTACGGGTTTCCAGGAGACCCAGTACTTC. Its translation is CASSLGTGFQETQYF.

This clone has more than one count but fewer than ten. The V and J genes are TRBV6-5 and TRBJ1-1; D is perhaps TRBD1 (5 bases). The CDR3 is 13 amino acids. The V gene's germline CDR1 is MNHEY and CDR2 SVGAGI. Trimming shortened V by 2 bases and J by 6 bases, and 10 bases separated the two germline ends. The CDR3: CASSYPGAAEAFF. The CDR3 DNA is TGTGCCAGCAGTTACCCCGGGGCAGCTGAAGCTTTCTTT.

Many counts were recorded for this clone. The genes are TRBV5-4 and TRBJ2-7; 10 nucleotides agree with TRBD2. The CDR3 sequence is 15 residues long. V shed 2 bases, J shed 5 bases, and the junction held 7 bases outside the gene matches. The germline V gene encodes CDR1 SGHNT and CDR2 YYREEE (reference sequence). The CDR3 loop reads CASSFDLAGVNEQYF. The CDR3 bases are TGTGCCAGCAGCTTCGACCTAGCGGGAGTCAACGAGCAGTACTTC.

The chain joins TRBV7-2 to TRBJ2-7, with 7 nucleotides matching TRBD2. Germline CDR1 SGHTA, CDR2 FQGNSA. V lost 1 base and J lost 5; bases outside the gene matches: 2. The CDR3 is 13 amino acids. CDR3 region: CASSLGAGNEQYF. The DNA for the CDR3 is TGTGCCAGCAGCTTAGGAGCGGGGAACGAGCAGTACTTC.

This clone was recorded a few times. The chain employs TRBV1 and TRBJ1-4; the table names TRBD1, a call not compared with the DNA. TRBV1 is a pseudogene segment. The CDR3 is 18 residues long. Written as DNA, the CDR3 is TGCACCAGAGGGGGACAGGAGGCGCTGGGTGGGACCGATGAAAAACTGTTTTTT. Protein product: CTRGGQEALGGTDEKLFF.

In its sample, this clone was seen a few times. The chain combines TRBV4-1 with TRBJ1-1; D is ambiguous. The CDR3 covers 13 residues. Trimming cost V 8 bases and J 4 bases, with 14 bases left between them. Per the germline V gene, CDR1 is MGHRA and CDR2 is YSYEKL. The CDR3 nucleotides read TGCGCCAGCCGCCTGGGTCCGGGCACTGAAGCTTTCTTT. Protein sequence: CASRLGPGTEAFF.

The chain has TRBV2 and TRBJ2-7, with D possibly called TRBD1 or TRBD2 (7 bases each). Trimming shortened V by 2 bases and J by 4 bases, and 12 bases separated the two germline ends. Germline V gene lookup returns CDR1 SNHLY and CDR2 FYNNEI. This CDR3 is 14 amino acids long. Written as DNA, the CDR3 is TGTGCCAGCAGTGAATCCCAGGGGGGGTACGAGCAGTACTTC. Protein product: CASSESQGGYEQYF.

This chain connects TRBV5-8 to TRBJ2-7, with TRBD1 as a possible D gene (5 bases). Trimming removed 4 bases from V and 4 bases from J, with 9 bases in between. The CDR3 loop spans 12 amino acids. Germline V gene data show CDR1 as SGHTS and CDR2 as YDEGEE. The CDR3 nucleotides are TGTGCCAGCAGCCCCCAGGGTTACGAGCAGTACTTC. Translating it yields CASSPQGYEQYF.

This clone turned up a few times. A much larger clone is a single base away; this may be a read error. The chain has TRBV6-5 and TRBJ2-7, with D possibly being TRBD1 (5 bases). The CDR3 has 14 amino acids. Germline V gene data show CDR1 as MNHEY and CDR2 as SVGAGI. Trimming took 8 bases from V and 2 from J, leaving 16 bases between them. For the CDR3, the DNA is TGTGCCAGCGGTCAGGACATGAGCCCCTACGAGCAGTACTTC. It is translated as CASGQDMSPYEQYF.

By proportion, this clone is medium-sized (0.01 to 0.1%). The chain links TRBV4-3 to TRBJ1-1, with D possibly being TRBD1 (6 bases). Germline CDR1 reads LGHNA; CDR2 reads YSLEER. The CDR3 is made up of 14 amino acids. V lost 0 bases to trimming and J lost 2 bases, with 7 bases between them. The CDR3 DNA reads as TGCGCCAGCAGCCAAGACAGGGGAAACACTGAAGCTTTCTTT. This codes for CASSQDRGNTEAFF.

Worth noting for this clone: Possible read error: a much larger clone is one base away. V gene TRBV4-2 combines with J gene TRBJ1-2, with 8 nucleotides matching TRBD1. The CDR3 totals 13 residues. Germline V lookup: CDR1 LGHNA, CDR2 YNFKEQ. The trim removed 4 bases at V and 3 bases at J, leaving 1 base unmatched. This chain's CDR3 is CASSLDRDYGYTF. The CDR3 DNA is TGTGCCAGCAGCCTGGACAGGGACTATGGCTACACCTTC.

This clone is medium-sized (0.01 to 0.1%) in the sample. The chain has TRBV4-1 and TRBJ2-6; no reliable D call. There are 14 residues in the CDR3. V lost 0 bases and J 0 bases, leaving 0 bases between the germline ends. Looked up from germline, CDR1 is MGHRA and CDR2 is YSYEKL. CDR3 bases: TGCGCCAGCAGCCAAGACTCTGGGGCCAACGTCCTGACTTTC. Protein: CASSQDSGANVLTF.

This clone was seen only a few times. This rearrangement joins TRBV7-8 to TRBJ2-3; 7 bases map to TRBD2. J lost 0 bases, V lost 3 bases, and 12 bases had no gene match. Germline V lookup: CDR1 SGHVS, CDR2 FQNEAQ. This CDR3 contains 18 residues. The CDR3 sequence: CASSFPRGLTTSTDTQYF. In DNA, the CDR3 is TGTGCCAGCAGCTTTCCTCGGGGACTAACGACTAGCACAGATACGCAGTATTTT.

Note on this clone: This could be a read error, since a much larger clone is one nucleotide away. CDR3 amino acids: CASSEGVRDTEAFF. The CDR3 DNA follows: TGCGCCAGCAGCGAAGGGGTTCGGGACACTGAAGCTTTCTTT. The chain links TRBV4-1 to TRBJ1-1; D possibly corresponds to TRBD1 (5 bases). Trimming shortened V by 5 bases and J by 3 bases, and 13 bases separated the two germline ends. CDR1 is MGHRA, CDR2 YSYEKL, per germline. This CDR3 region has 14 residues.